This T cell receptor beta chain was sequenced in a study of CXCR3-negative and CXCR3-positive naive CD8 T cells. The CDR3 length is 15 residues. Germline V gene sequence: CDR1 MRHNA, CDR2 SNTAGT. The study made its TRB cDNA libraries by 5' RACE, adding UMI labels. From the 5' RACE reads, TCRdb lists one entry per CDR3 protein and no DNA. The table lists around 57,000 distinct CDR3 sequences. Sequenced sample: memory CD8+ T cells from blood. This chain links TRBV6-4 with TRBJ2-3. This clonotype was sampled from a human donor in good health. Some clones in this sample may be carry-over from other donors' samples. The CDR3 is CASSDSRGSTDTQYF.